A single sample is the source of the 22 T cell receptor beta chains below, sequenced in a study of radiotherapy plus CTLA-4 blockade in lung cancer. TCRdb keeps only in-frame clones here, not all; method: immunoSEQ multiplex PCR. The sample consists of 45,000 to 60,000 clones, 82% of them appearing once. This material consisted of peripheral blood, taken from a patient treated with radiotherapy plus ipilimumab. These receptors all come from a human donor with non-small cell lung cancer who had stable disease on radiotherapy plus ipilimumab.

J is TRBJ2-3 and V is TRBV9; D might be TRBD1 (6 bases). Trimming pared 4 bases from V and 2 bases from J, leaving 17 bases between. This CDR3 comprises 16 residues. CDR1 is SGDLS, CDR2 YYNGEE, per germline. The CDR3 reads CASSPSGQSTTDTQYF. CDR3 DNA: TGTGCCAGCAGCCCCTCCGGACAGTCTACCACAGATACGCAGTATTTT.

V gene TRBV19 combines with J gene TRBJ2-5; D unclear. Germline V CDR1 and CDR2: LNHDA, SQIVND (reference sequence). The CDR3 has 14 amino acids. The V end lost 3 bases, the J end lost 1 base, and 9 bases lay between the germline ends. The CDR3 reads CASSMGRFQETQYF. The DNA of the CDR3 is TGTGCCAGTAGTATGGGCCGCTTCCAAGAGACCCAGTACTTC.

This sequence joins TRBV28 and TRBJ2-3, with no clear D. V lost 3 bases to trimming and J lost 5 bases, with 12 bases between them. Germline V gene lookup returns CDR1 MDHEN and CDR2 SYDVKM. The CDR3 runs 14 residues. In DNA form, the CDR3 reads TGTGCCAGCAGTTTCCCACTCCCGGGAGATACGCAGTATTTT. Translated: CASSFPLPGDTQYF.

This rearrangement joins TRBV6-1 to TRBJ2-1; D ambiguous. Trimming stripped 7 bases from V and 5 bases from J, with 3 bases between. CDR1 and CDR2 (germline): MNHNS, SASEGT. The CDR3 runs to 10 residues. The CDR3 reads CASINNEQFF. The CDR3 DNA is TGTGCCAGCATCAACAATGAGCAGTTCTTC.

The chain recombines TRBV5-1 with TRBJ2-5; TRBD2 is a possible D gene (5 bases). Per germline, CDR1 SGHRS and CDR2 YFSETQ. CDR3 size: 14 residues. Deletions cut 3 bases from V and 4 bases from J, with 13 bases between. CDR3 residues: CASSSTAAAETQYF. The CDR3 region has the DNA TGCGCCAGCAGCTCCACAGCGGCCGCAGAGACCCAGTACTTC.

This sequence joins TRBV6-1 and TRBJ2-7, with TRBD2 identical over 10 bases. From germline, CDR1 is MNHNS and CDR2 SASEGT. This CDR3 contains 15 residues. Trimming removed 3 bases from V and 4 bases from J; junction bases left unmatched: 6. CDR3 sequence reads: CASSEGGLAPYEQYF. CDR3 DNA: TGTGCCAGCAGTGAGGGGGGACTAGCGCCTTACGAGCAGTACTTC.

This chain joins TRBV5-4 and TRBJ2-1; 10 bases line up with TRBD2. Germline V gene data show CDR1 as SGHNT and CDR2 as YYREEE (reference sequence). The J segment lost 8 bases and the V segment lost 0 bases, leaving 5 bases of the junction unmatched. CDR3 length: 15 residues. The CDR3 DNA reads TGTGCCAGCAGCTTGGAAGCGGGAGGGCTTGATGAGCAGTTCTTC. Protein sequence: CASSLEAGGLDEQFF.

Of note for this clone: One end of the junction fails to match germline, which may point to a read error. The V gene is TRBV7-9, the J gene TRBJ1-2, with D hard to call. The CDR3 totals 13 residues. CDR1 SEHNR and CDR2 FQNEAQ come from the germline V gene (reference sequence). CDR3 DNA: TGTGCCAGCAGCTTAGACCGCCCGGGGAAGTACGCCTTC. It encodes CASSLDRPGKYAF.

This clone was seen just once. V usage is TRBV30 and J usage is TRBJ2-7; D is uncertain. CDR1 GTSNPN and CDR2 SVGIG come from the germline V gene (reference sequence). V was cut by 0 bases and J by 2 bases, with 17 bases left in between. There are 16 residues in the CDR3. Written as DNA, the CDR3 is TGTGCCTGGAGTGTCGGCGGAGTTGAAGCTCCCTACGAGCAGTACTTC. As protein: CAWSVGGVEAPYEQYF.

V is TRBV9 and J is TRBJ2-7; tentative D call: TRBD2 (6 bases). Trimming stripped 2 bases from V and 7 bases from J, with 19 bases between. The CDR3 totals 15 residues. From germline, CDR1 is SGDLS and CDR2 YYNGEE. The CDR3 nucleotides read TGTGCCAGCAGCGTCAGACTAGGGGATGTGAGGGAGCAGTACTTC. It translates to CASSVRLGDVREQYF.

V and J are TRBV10-3 and TRBJ2-7; possible D gene TRBD1, 6 bases. Per germline, CDR1 ENHRY and CDR2 SYGVKD. V lost 2 bases to trimming and J lost 2 bases, with 10 bases between them. The CDR3 covers 14 residues. CDR3 protein: CAISEMGATYEQYF. DNA for the CDR3: TGTGCCATCAGTGAGATGGGGGCGACCTACGAGCAGTACTTC.

The V call is TRBV2, the J call TRBJ1-3; 12 bases are a match to TRBD1. The CDR3 loop spans 18 amino acids. With 6 bases clipped from V and 2 bases from J, the junction kept 11 bases outside the gene matches. Per the germline V gene, CDR1 is SNHLY and CDR2 is FYNNEI. In nucleotides, the CDR3 is TGTGCCAGCAGGAAAGGGACAGGGGGCTTCCTAACTGGAAACACCATATATTTT. Translating gives CASRKGTGGFLTGNTIYF.

J is TRBJ2-1 and V is TRBV6-4; TRBD2 matches at 8 bases. This CDR3 has 16 residues. V dropped 8 bases and J dropped 4; count of bases not matched to a gene: 13. The V gene's germline CDR1 is MRHNA and CDR2 SNTAGT. The CDR3 DNA reads as TGTGCCAGCGACATAGGCGGGAGGAAGTGTTACAATGAGCAGTTCTTC. It specifies CASDIGGRKCYNEQFF.

This clone is a singleton in its sample. V gene TRBV5-1 combines with J gene TRBJ1-1; 7 nucleotides match TRBD1. Germline CDR1 and CDR2: SGHRS and YFSETQ. CDR3 length equals 14 residues. Unmatched junction bases numbered 5, after V lost 3 bases and J lost 3 bases. The chain's CDR3 is CASSSTGPHTEAFF. DNA of the CDR3: TGCGCCAGCAGCTCGACAGGGCCCCACACTGAAGCTTTCTTT.

The chain links TRBV15 to TRBJ2-7, with D hard to call. Trimming shortened V by 0 bases and J by 0 bases, and 9 bases separated the two germline ends. This CDR3 is 15 amino acids long. CDR1 is LNHNV and CDR2 is YYDKDF in the germline V gene (reference sequence). The CDR3 nucleotides are TGTGCCACCAGCAGAGAGGGCAGCCTCTCCTACGAGCAGTACTTC. Protein product: CATSREGSLSYEQYF.

This sequence joins TRBV19 and TRBJ1-1; 7 bases are shared with TRBD1. Per germline, CDR1 LNHDA and CDR2 SQIVND (reference sequence). The CDR3 is made up of 15 amino acids. The V and J ends lost 5 bases and 5 bases, in that order; junction bases with no gene match: 11. This CDR3 reads CASSARGRGMTEAFF. Here the CDR3 DNA reads TGTGCCAGTAGTGCTCGTGGCAGGGGGATGACTGAAGCTTTCTTT.

This clone was picked up a small number of times. This chain joins TRBV5-5 and TRBJ2-7; tentative D call: TRBD1 (7 bases). The CDR3 totals 18 residues. Trimming pared 3 bases from V and 0 bases from J, leaving 22 bases between. CDR1 is SGHKS and CDR2 is YYEKEE in the germline V gene (reference sequence). The CDR3 is CASSSFPVSGGSSYEQYF. As DNA, the CDR3 is TGTGCCAGCAGCTCCTTCCCCGTCTCAGGGGGGTCCTCCTACGAGCAGTACTTC.

This clone appeared a few times. The V call is TRBV5-4, the J call TRBJ2-3; no definite D call. Trimming pared 0 bases from V and 4 bases from J, leaving 6 bases between. The CDR3 runs 13 residues. Germline-derived CDR1 and CDR2 are SGHNT and YYREEE (reference sequence). The CDR3 DNA reads as TGTGCCAGCAGCTTGGACAGCCCAGATACGCAGTATTTT. Protein sequence: CASSLDSPDTQYF.

The rearrangement uses TRBV5-1 and TRBJ2-1; TRBD1 agrees at 8 bases. After removal of 7 bases from V and 6 bases from J, the junction contained 12 bases not matched to a gene. The CDR3 is made up of 15 amino acids. Looked up from germline, CDR1 is SGHRS and CDR2 is YFSETQ. CDR3 in amino acids: CASGRYSQGANEQFF. The CDR3 nucleotides read TGCGCCAGCGGACGATACTCCCAGGGGGCCAATGAGCAGTTCTTC.

V gene TRBV19 combines with J gene TRBJ1-1; D is perhaps TRBD1 (6 bases). Germline CDR1 and CDR2: LNHDA and SQIVND (reference sequence). The CDR3 length is 14 residues. The V end was cut by 5 bases, the J end by 5 bases, with 15 bases between. For the CDR3, the DNA is TGTGCCAGTAGTCGCGGGGGGCCGGGTACTGAAGCTTTCTTT. It encodes CASSRGGPGTEAFF. The complete variable domain, with remaining parts taken from reference TRBV19 and TRBJ1-1, reads DGGITQSPKYLFRKEGQNVTLSCEQNLNHDAMYWYRQDPGQGLRLIYYSQIVNDFQKGDIAEGYSVSREKKESFPLTVTSAQKNPTAFYLCASSRGGPGTEAFFGQGTRLTVV.

The chain combines TRBV11-2 with TRBJ2-3; D is uncertain. V lost 7 bases and J 6 bases, leaving 11 bases between the germline ends. The CDR3 covers 12 residues. CDR1 and CDR2 from the germline V gene are SGHAT and FQNNGV. This chain's CDR3 is CASTPSLDTQYF. The CDR3 DNA reads as TGTGCCAGCACCCCGAGTCTGGATACGCAGTATTTT.

The V gene is TRBV6-1, the J gene TRBJ1-4, with 10 bases identical to TRBD1. The V gene's germline CDR1 is MNHNS and CDR2 SASEGT. J lost 8 bases, V lost 3 bases, and 6 bases had no gene match. CDR3 length: 15 amino acids. CDR3 in DNA: TGTGCCAGCAGTGACGCGACAGGGGGCTGGGAAAAACTGTTTTTT. This codes for CASSDATGGWEKLFF.